What follows are 13 T cell receptor beta chains derived from one specimen sequenced in a study of human T cells and chemical hapten exposure. TCRdb itself ran the RACE reads through MiXCR, one entry per CDR3 protein. The table lists roughly 250,000 distinct CDR3 sequences, 8.6% of them singletons. Regarding time point: pre-sensitization, week 0. The sample's treatment: therapeutic diphenylcyclopropenone sensitization with weekly scalp DPC. The sequences come from whole blood, collected in connection with sensitization to the hapten diphenylcyclopropenone (DPC). The source is a woman in her forties with alopecia areata. Some clones in this sample may be carry-over from other donors' samples.

Of note for this clonotype: A much larger clonotype is one base distant, so this may be a read error. This chain uses TRBV6-2 or TRBV6-3 with TRBJ1-2; 7 positions match TRBD1. Trimming removed 6 bases from V and 4 bases from J; junction bases left unmatched: 2. This CDR3 is 12 amino acids long. The germline CDR1 and CDR2 sequences are MNHEY and SVGEGT. CDR3 in amino acids: CASSGTVYGYTF. In DNA, the CDR3 is TGTGCCAGCAGCGGGACAGTCTATGGCTACACCTTC.

This clonotype was recorded a few times. This chain uses TRBV27 with TRBJ1-3, with D unclear. The CDR3 length is 14 residues. Per germline, CDR1 MNHEY and CDR2 SMNVEV (reference sequence). V lost 6 bases, J lost 0 bases, and 9 bases lay in between. The CDR3 DNA sequence: TGTGCCAGCAGCCTTGATATCTCTGGAAACACCATATATTTT. Translation gives CASSLDISGNTIYF.

This clonotype showed up just a few times. The rearrangement links TRBV6-6 to TRBJ1-4, with 7 positions matching TRBD1. Germline V gene sequence: CDR1 MNHNY, CDR2 SVGAGI (reference sequence). Germline trimming cut 4 bases from V and 10 bases from J; bases unmatched to any gene: 3. The CDR3 totals 12 residues. CDR3 sequence (DNA): TGTGCCAGCAGTTCACAGGGGAGAAAACTGTTTTTT. Translating it yields CASSSQGRKLFF.

The sample holds many counts of this clonotype. The V call is TRBV6-2 or TRBV6-3, the J call TRBJ2-3, with D possibly TRBD1 on 5 matching bases. From germline, CDR1 is MNHEY and CDR2 SVGEGT. Trimming left V 6 bases short and J 0 bases short, with 13 bases between. This CDR3 is built from 15 residues. CDR3: CASSRWGVSTDTQYF. The DNA for the CDR3 is TGTGCCAGCAGCCGCTGGGGCGTGAGCACAGATACGCAGTATTTT.

CDR3 coding DNA: TGTGCCAGCAGTTTGAGCGGGAGGGCCCTGGATACGCAGTATTTT. Encoded protein: CASSLSGRALDTQYF. The chain is built from TRBV12-3 or TRBV12-4 and TRBJ2-3, with TRBD2 identical over 10 bases. Losses at the gene ends were 3 bases for V and 6 bases for J; bases not matched to a gene: 6. The CDR3 contains 15 residues.

In this sample, this clonotype turned up a few times. The V call is TRBV28, the J call TRBJ2-1; D unclear. CDR1 is MDHEN, CDR2 SYDVKM, per germline. CDR3 length: 11 residues. The V end was cut by 6 bases, the J end by 5 bases, with 5 bases between. The CDR3 DNA is TGTGCCAGCAGAATAAACAATGAGCAGTTCTTC. This translates into CASRINNEQFF.

This clonotype was seen only a few times. V gene TRBV21-1 combines with J gene TRBJ2-2; no check of the table's D call, TRBD2, against the DNA was made. TRBV21-1 corresponds to a pseudogene. The CDR3 spans 15 residues. The CDR3 bases are TGTGCCAGCAGCAACGCTAGCGTGGACACCGGGGAGCTGTTTTTT. Amino acids: CASSNASVDTGELFF.

This clonotype was picked up many times. The rearrangement links TRBV11-2 to TRBJ2-2, with 7 bases fitting TRBD2. The CDR3 spans 14 residues. Trimming at V came to 1 base and at J to 7 bases, leaving 3 bases not matched to a gene. Germline CDR1 is SGHAT and CDR2 is FQNNGV. CDR3 in DNA: TGTGCCAGCAGCTTAGCGGGAGGTCTCGGGGAGCTGTTTTTT. Amino acids: CASSLAGGLGELFF.

This clonotype showed up many times. The chain has TRBV27 and TRBJ2-7; TRBD1 aligns across 7 bases. The CDR3 is 15 amino acids. The J segment lost 6 bases and the V segment lost 6 bases, leaving 14 bases of the junction unmatched. CDR1 and CDR2 from the germline V gene are MNHEY and SMNVEV (reference sequence). The CDR3 protein is CASSPTPTGTREQYF. The CDR3 bases are TGTGCCAGCAGCCCGACCCCGACAGGGACGCGCGAGCAGTACTTC.

The chain joins TRBV7-3 to TRBJ2-2; TRBD2 might be the D (5 bases). V lost 4 bases, J lost 2 bases, and 8 bases lay in between. CDR1 and CDR2 (germline): SGHTA, FQGTGA. CDR3 length equals 14 residues. CDR3 residues: CASSSGSNTGELFF. CDR3 nucleotides: TGTGCCAGCAGCTCGGGATCAAACACCGGGGAGCTGTTTTTT. The whole variable domain, remainder taken from reference TRBV7-3 and TRBJ2-2, is GAGVSQTPSNKVTEKGKYVELRCDPISGHTALYWYRQSLGQGPEFLIYFQGTGAADDSGLPNDRFFAVRPEGSVSTLKIQRTERGDSAVYLCASSSGSNTGELFFGEGSRLTVL.

This clonotype was picked up a small number of times. V and J are TRBV19 and TRBJ2-7; 10 positions agree with TRBD1. The germline CDR1 and CDR2 sequences are LNHDA and SQIVND (reference sequence). V was clipped by 4 bases and J by 2 bases; unmatched bases: 5. The CDR3 has 15 residues. Here the CDR3 DNA reads TGTGCCAGTAGTACCCAGGACAGGGGGGCCTACGAGCAGTACTTC. Translating it yields CASSTQDRGAYEQYF.

This clonotype has only a few counts. The chain recombines TRBV5-1 with TRBJ2-3; D may be TRBD1 (5 bases). CDR1 SGHRS and CDR2 YFSETQ come from the germline V gene. This CDR3 contains 13 residues. V was shortened by 4 bases and J by 4 bases, with 10 bases between the two germline ends. CDR3 residues: CASSPGFADTQYF. In DNA, the CDR3 is TGCGCCAGCAGCCCAGGGTTCGCAGATACGCAGTATTTT.

The chain recombines TRBV28 with TRBJ1-2; D gene unclear. This CDR3 has 12 residues. The germline gives CDR1 MDHEN, CDR2 SYDVKM. V lost 3 bases and J lost 7, with 9 bases in between. The CDR3, as DNA: TGTGCCAGCAGTTTGGACTTTTCTGGCTACACCTTC. It encodes CASSLDFSGYTF.